This TCR beta chain is from a study of preoperative IRX-2 immunotherapy in early breast cancer. As for this clone: Distinct nucleotide sequences in the sample also encode this CDR3.

The treatment is: preoperative locoregional IRX-2 cytokine immunotherapy. Preoperative locoregional IRX-2 cytokine immunotherapy was tested in the phase Ib source study. Repertoires were generated with immunoSEQ multiplex PCR, while TCRdb's copy carries only in-frame clones and drops some. Among roughly 45,000 clones listed, about 95% were seen once. The CDR3 runs to 14 residues. Per germline, CDR1 LNHNV and CDR2 YYDKDF (reference sequence). The V segment lost 1 base and the J segment 2 bases; nucleotides outside the gene matches: 2. The gene calls are TRBV15 and TRBJ2-7, with TRBD2 identical over 7 bases. The sequence came from a human donor with breast cancer. This specimen was tumor tissue, taken after IRX-2 immunotherapy. CDR3 sequence reads: CATSRGGGTYEQYF. The CDR3 DNA reads TGTGCCACCAGCAGAGGGGGGGGGACCTACGAGCAGTACTTC.